These 8 T cell receptor beta chains were sequenced from one sample in a study of blood T cells in healthy people across ages. Combining a sample-barcoded 5' primer with a J-beta primer mix, a second PCR ran for 7 to 11 cycles. Using its own MiXCR run on the 5' RACE reads, TCRdb lists one record per CDR3 protein. The sample yields 780,000 or so distinct CDR3 sequences, approximately 53% seen once. Specimen: blood. These receptors all come from an elderly man in good health.

This sequence joins TRBV4-1 and TRBJ2-3; tentatively, D is TRBD1 (6 bases). This CDR3 has 13 amino acids. In germline, CDR1 is MGHRA, CDR2 YSYEKL. Deletions cut 6 bases from V and 6 bases from J, with 13 bases between. The CDR3 region has the DNA TGCGCCAGCAGGGGACACCGAGATGATACGCAGTATTTT. This translates into CASRGHRDDTQYF.

Here the CDR3 DNA reads TGCGCCAGCAAAACCGACGCGGGGTCCAATGAGCAGTTCTTC. Encoded protein: CASKTDAGSNEQFF. The chain combines TRBV5-1 with TRBJ2-1; maybe TRBD2 (6 bases). Trimming pared 6 bases from V and 6 bases from J, leaving 16 bases between. The CDR3 consists of 14 residues. The germline V gene has CDR1 SGHRS and CDR2 YFSETQ.

The chain couples TRBV4-2 to TRBJ2-1, with TRBD2 matching over 10 bases. The J call may be faulty, since TRBJ2-7 better matches the DNA end. In germline, CDR1 is LGHNA, CDR2 YNFKEQ. This CDR3 has 18 amino acids. For the CDR3, the DNA is TGTGCCAGCACCCCTTGGGGGCAAGCGGGAGGGCCCCCCTACGAGCAGTACTTC. This encodes CASTPWGQAGGPPYEQYF.

The table lists this clonotype with a few counts. The chain combines TRBV20-1 with TRBJ2-7; TRBD1 agrees at 7 bases. Germline CDR1 DFQATT, CDR2 SNEGSKA (reference sequence). V was pared by 6 bases and J by 2 bases, with 10 bases of the junction left unmatched. The CDR3 is made up of 14 amino acids. This CDR3 reads CSARRQGSTYEQYF. CDR3 sequence (DNA): TGCAGTGCGCGCCGACAGGGTTCGACCTACGAGCAGTACTTC.

J is TRBJ1-5 and V is TRBV24-1, with 7 nucleotides matching TRBD1. Germline lookup yields CDR1 KGHDR and CDR2 SFDVKD. This CDR3 region has 14 residues. Trimming cost V 9 bases and J 3 bases; bases outside gene matches: 7. CDR3 coding DNA: TGTGCCACCGGGGACAGCCCCTCCAATCAGCCCCAGCATTTT. Translating it yields CATGDSPSNQPQHF.

The chain employs TRBV10-3 and TRBJ2-6, with TRBD1 matching over 7 bases. Trimming cost V 5 bases and J 0 bases; bases outside gene matches: 10. The CDR3 extends over 18 amino acids. The germline V gene encodes CDR1 ENHRY and CDR2 SYGVKD. The CDR3 nucleotides are TGTGCCATCAGTACAGGGGCCGCCGAAGACTCTGGGGCCAACGTCCTGACTTTC. Translation: CAISTGAAEDSGANVLTF.

The chain has TRBV12-3 or TRBV12-4 and TRBJ2-1, with D hard to call. The length of the CDR3 is 13 residues. The germline V and J ends were trimmed by 1 base and 4 bases, with 5 bases remaining between them. The CDR3 DNA sequence: TGTGCCAGCAGTTTAGGGGAATACAATGAGCAGTTCTTC. It yields the protein CASSLGEYNEQFF.

Concerning this clonotype itself: A read error may produce the germline difference seen at one junction end. V is TRBV15 and J is TRBJ2-5; TRBD1 aligns across 8 bases. The CDR3 contains 15 residues. Germline CDR1 reads LNHNV; CDR2 reads YYDKDF (reference sequence). CDR3 residues: CAASRDKDRDETQYF. The DNA of the CDR3 is TGTGCCGCCAGCAGAGATAAGGACAGGGACGAGACCCAGTACTTC.